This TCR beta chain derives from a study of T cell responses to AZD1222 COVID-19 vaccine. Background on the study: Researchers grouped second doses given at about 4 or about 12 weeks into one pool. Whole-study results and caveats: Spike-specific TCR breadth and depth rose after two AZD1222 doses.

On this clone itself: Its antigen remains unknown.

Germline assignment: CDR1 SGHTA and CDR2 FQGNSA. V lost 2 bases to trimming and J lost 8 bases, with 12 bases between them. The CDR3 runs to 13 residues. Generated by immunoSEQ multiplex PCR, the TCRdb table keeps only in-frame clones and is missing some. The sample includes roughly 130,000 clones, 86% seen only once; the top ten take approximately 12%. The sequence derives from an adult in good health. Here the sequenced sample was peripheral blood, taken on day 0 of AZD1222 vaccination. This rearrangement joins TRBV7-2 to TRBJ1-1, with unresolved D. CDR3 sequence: CASSLWRSEEAFF. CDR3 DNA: TGTGCCAGCAGCTTATGGCGATCGGAGGAAGCTTTCTTT.